The rows below give T cell receptor beta chains drawn from one sample of a study of T cell responses to AZD1222 COVID-19 vaccine. Clones were read by immunoSEQ multiplex PCR, and TCRdb kept only the in-frame ones, dropping some. The sample contains 80,000 or so clones, roughly four fifths of which appear only once. Here the sequenced sample was peripheral blood, taken on day 0 of AZD1222 vaccination. The receptors here all came from an adult in good health. CDR3s include the opening cysteine and the closing phenylalanine or tryptophan. The D gene is left open where the match is weak. The size field is filled for only some rows; it gives once, few, many or a size class.

j_gene: TRBJ1-3; d_gene: NA; v_gene: TRBV19; abundance: NA; CDR3nt: TGTGCCAGTAGTAGTAGCTCTGGAAACACCATATATTTT; CDR3aa: CASSSSSGNTIYF
j_gene: TRBJ2-3; d_gene: NA; v_gene: TRBV2; abundance: NA; CDR3nt: TGTGCCAGCAGTAGAGGGACGCAACCCACAGATACGCAGTATTTT; CDR3aa: CASSRGTQPTDTQYF
j_gene: TRBJ1-1; d_gene: TRBD1; v_gene: TRBV27; abundance: once; CDR3nt: TGTGCCAGCAGTTTACAGACAGGGGGCTTGAGCACTGAAGCTTTCTTT; CDR3aa: CASSLQTGGLSTEAFF
j_gene: TRBJ1-2; d_gene: NA; v_gene: TRBV7-8; abundance: NA; CDR3nt: TGTGCCAGCAGCCTCGCCTATGGCTACACCTTC; CDR3aa: CASSLAYGYTF
j_gene: TRBJ1-4; d_gene: NA; v_gene: TRBV7-8; abundance: NA; CDR3nt: TGTGCCAGCAGCTTAGAGAGGAGTGGTAATGAAAAACTGTTTTTT; CDR3aa: CASSLERSGNEKLFF
j_gene: TRBJ2-3; d_gene: TRBD1; v_gene: TRBV11-2; abundance: few; CDR3nt: TGTGCCAGCAGCATGGACAGGGAAGTGGATACGCAGTATTTT; CDR3aa: CASSMDREVDTQYF
j_gene: TRBJ1-6; d_gene: NA; v_gene: TRBV6-5; abundance: NA; CDR3nt: TGTGCCAGCAGCAAACAGGGTTATAATTCACCCCTCCACTTT; CDR3aa: CASSKQGYNSPLHF
j_gene: TRBJ1-6; d_gene: NA; v_gene: TRBV9; abundance: few; CDR3nt: TGTGCCAGCAGCCCTTTCGGGGATACAAATTCACCCCTCCACTTT; CDR3aa: CASSPFGDTNSPLHF
j_gene: TRBJ1-5; d_gene: NA; v_gene: TRBV19; abundance: few; CDR3nt: TGTGCCAGTAGTATATCCCATCAGCCCCAGCATTTT; CDR3aa: CASSISHQPQHF
j_gene: TRBJ2-1; d_gene: TRBD2; v_gene: TRBV10-3; abundance: NA; CDR3nt: TGTGCCTGCGGGGGACTAGACCATGAGCAGTTCTTC; CDR3aa: CACGGLDHEQFF
j_gene: TRBJ1-1; d_gene: NA; v_gene: TRBV10-3; abundance: once; CDR3nt: TGTGCCATCAGTGACACCCAGGGATTAACTGAAGCTTTCTTT; CDR3aa: CAISDTQGLTEAFF
j_gene: TRBJ2-3; d_gene: TRBD2; v_gene: TRBV4-3; abundance: NA; CDR3nt: TGCGCCAGCAGCCTAGCGGGACGCACAGATACGCAGTATTTT; CDR3aa: CASSLAGRTDTQYF
j_gene: TRBJ2-1; d_gene: NA; v_gene: TRBV18; abundance: NA; CDR3nt: TGTGCCAGCTCAAGATCAGGTGGTCTAGACAATGAGCAGTTCTTC; CDR3aa: CASSRSGGLDNEQFF
j_gene: TRBJ1-1; d_gene: NA; v_gene: TRBV21-1; abundance: NA; CDR3nt: TGTGCCAGCTTTAGGGACAGGGGGAACACTGAAGCTTTCTTT; CDR3aa: CASFRDRGNTEAFF
j_gene: TRBJ1-1; d_gene: NA; v_gene: TRBV2; abundance: few; CDR3nt: TGTGCCAGCAGCCTTCTGCGGGGGGGGCTGGCTGAAGCTTTCTTT; CDR3aa: CASSLLRGGLAEAFF
j_gene: TRBJ1-1; d_gene: NA; v_gene: TRBV9; abundance: few; CDR3nt: TGTGCCAGCAGCGTATTAGTGAACACTGAAGCTTTCTTT; CDR3aa: CASSVLVNTEAFF
j_gene: TRBJ2-1; d_gene: TRBD1; v_gene: TRBV2; abundance: once; CDR3nt: TGTGCCAGCACCCCCGGAAACCGGGACAGGGAATTCTTC; CDR3aa: CASTPGNRDREFF
j_gene: TRBJ2-2; d_gene: NA; v_gene: TRBV7-8; abundance: NA; CDR3nt: TGTGCCAGCAGCGCCCCCCCCGTGACCGGGACGAGGAGGACCGGGGAGCTGTTTTTT; CDR3aa: CASSAPPVTGTRRTGELFF
j_gene: TRBJ1-1; d_gene: TRBD1; v_gene: TRBV4-1; abundance: NA; CDR3nt: TGCGCCAGCAGCCAAGAGGGGCCCGGCAGGGGGCTGGGGATGAACACTGAAGCTTTCTTT; CDR3aa: CASSQEGPGRGLGMNTEAFF
j_gene: TRBJ2-3; d_gene: NA; v_gene: TRBV2; abundance: few; CDR3nt: TGTGCCAGCAGTGAGGAACTGGGAAGAGATACGCAGTATTTT; CDR3aa: CASSEELGRDTQYF
j_gene: TRBJ2-5; d_gene: TRBD1; v_gene: TRBV12-5; abundance: NA; CDR3nt: TGTGCTAGTGATAAGCCTCCGGGACAGGGGGTAGAAGAGACCCAGTACTTC; CDR3aa: CASDKPPGQGVEETQYF
j_gene: TRBJ1-2; d_gene: NA; v_gene: TRBV6-4; abundance: NA; CDR3nt: TGTGCCAGCCAAGTTGTTAACAGGGCGGACTATGGCTACACCTTC; CDR3aa: CASQVVNRADYGYTF
j_gene: TRBJ2-1; d_gene: TRBD2; v_gene: TRBV6-2/TRBV6-3; abundance: NA; CDR3nt: TGTGCCAGCAGCACTACTAGCGGGAGGGCCGATGAGCAGTTCTTC; CDR3aa: CASSTTSGRADEQFF
j_gene: TRBJ2-5; d_gene: TRBD2; v_gene: TRBV5-4; abundance: few; CDR3nt: TGTGCCAGCAGCTCTGGGACTAGCGGGAGTCAGGAGACCCAGTACTTC; CDR3aa: CASSSGTSGSQETQYF
j_gene: TRBJ2-7; d_gene: TRBD1; v_gene: TRBV12-3/TRBV12-4; abundance: NA; CDR3nt: TGTGCCAGCAGTCAGGACAGGGGGCTTTTGTACTTC; CDR3aa: CASSQDRGLLYF
j_gene: TRBJ2-3; d_gene: NA; v_gene: TRBV7-9; abundance: NA; CDR3nt: TGTGCCAGCAGCACAGAGGCAGATACGCAGTATTTT; CDR3aa: CASSTEADTQYF
j_gene: TRBJ1-6; d_gene: NA; v_gene: TRBV6-6; abundance: NA; CDR3nt: TGTGCCAGCACACCCGCGCCAAATTCACCCCTCCACTTT; CDR3aa: CASTPAPNSPLHF
j_gene: TRBJ1-1; d_gene: NA; v_gene: TRBV11-3; abundance: NA; CDR3nt: TGTGCCAGCAGCACTGGACCGGGCACTGAAGCTTTCTTT; CDR3aa: CASSTGPGTEAFF
j_gene: TRBJ1-1; d_gene: NA; v_gene: TRBV7-2; abundance: NA; CDR3nt: TGTGCCAGCAGCTTAGTAGGCGGGGGTAAGAACACTGAAGCTTTCTTT; CDR3aa: CASSLVGGGKNTEAFF
j_gene: TRBJ2-1; d_gene: NA; v_gene: TRBV9; abundance: NA; CDR3nt: TGTGCCAGCAGCGTAGGGAGTAGCGGTAGCTCCTACAATGAGCAGTTCTTC; CDR3aa: CASSVGSSGSSYNEQFF
j_gene: TRBJ1-2; d_gene: NA; v_gene: TRBV5-4; abundance: NA; CDR3nt: TGTGCCAGCAGCCCGGACCCAGGGGACTATGGCTACACCTTC; CDR3aa: CASSPDPGDYGYTF
j_gene: TRBJ2-4; d_gene: TRBD2; v_gene: TRBV7-2; abundance: NA; CDR3nt: TGTGCCAGCAGCCGCGGGGGGACTAGGGACATTCAGTACTTC; CDR3aa: CASSRGGTRDIQYF
j_gene: TRBJ1-1; d_gene: NA; v_gene: TRBV6-2/TRBV6-3; abundance: NA; CDR3nt: TGTGCCAGCAGTTACGTGGGGTACCCCTTACTCGCTTTCTTT; CDR3aa: CASSYVGYPLLAFF
j_gene: TRBJ2-1; d_gene: TRBD1; v_gene: TRBV6-5; abundance: NA; CDR3nt: TGTGCCAGCAGTCCCGGGACAGGTTGGGGTAAAGAGCAGTTCTTC; CDR3aa: CASSPGTGWGKEQFF
j_gene: TRBJ2-2; d_gene: NA; v_gene: TRBV11-1; abundance: once; CDR3nt: TGTGCCTGCGGACAGAGGGCTACCGGGGAGCTGTTTTTT; CDR3aa: CACGQRATGELFF
j_gene: TRBJ2-5; d_gene: TRBD1; v_gene: TRBV6-5; abundance: NA; CDR3nt: TGTGCCAGCAGTTTACAGGGGTTAAGGGAGACCCAGTACTTC; CDR3aa: CASSLQGLRETQYF
j_gene: TRBJ1-5; d_gene: TRBD1; v_gene: TRBV10-3; abundance: NA; CDR3nt: TGTGCCATCAGTGAGTCAGGGGGCTCTTATCAGCCCCAGCATTTT; CDR3aa: CAISESGGSYQPQHF
j_gene: TRBJ1-5; d_gene: NA; v_gene: TRBV21-1; abundance: NA; CDR3nt: TGTGCCAGCATCGAACCGGGACAGGGCAAACCTCTTAGCAATCAGCCCCAGCATTTT; CDR3aa: CASIEPGQGKPLSNQPQHF
j_gene: TRBJ2-2; d_gene: NA; v_gene: TRBV7-9; abundance: NA; CDR3nt: TGTGCCAGCAGCTTAGCGTCTGCCAGGCAAGCCGGGGAGCTGTTTTTT; CDR3aa: CASSLASARQAGELFF
j_gene: TRBJ2-7; d_gene: NA; v_gene: TRBV10-3; abundance: NA; CDR3nt: TGTGCCATCGGATTGGCGCGGGACGAGCAGTACTTC; CDR3aa: CAIGLARDEQYF
j_gene: TRBJ2-2; d_gene: TRBD2; v_gene: TRBV6-2/TRBV6-3; abundance: few; CDR3nt: TGTGCCAGCAGTTATCCCCCACTAGCGGAGAAACTTAACACCGGGGAGCTGTTTTTT; CDR3aa: CASSYPPLAEKLNTGELFF
j_gene: TRBJ2-1; d_gene: TRBD1; v_gene: TRBV6-5; abundance: few; CDR3nt: TGTGCCAGCCAATCCGGGACAGGGGCTCACAATGAGCAGTTCTTC; CDR3aa: CASQSGTGAHNEQFF